What follows is one T cell receptor (beta chain) and its context. The data were taken from a study of blood T cell repertoires in COVID-19. Data came from immunoSEQ multiplex PCR; TCRdb stores just in-frame clones and leaves some out. The sample holds about 240,000 clones; 86% are singletons and the top ten take around 12%. Looked up from germline, CDR1 is SGHRS and CDR2 is YFSETQ. This CDR3 is 14 amino acids long. The V and J ends lost 0 bases and 5 bases, in that order; junction bases with no gene match: 0. The V gene is TRBV5-1, the J gene TRBJ2-3, with 10 bases aligning to TRBD1. Material: peripheral blood. This receptor was identified in an elderly man with acute or convalescent COVID-19. CDR3 coding DNA: TGCGCCAGCAGCTTGGGGACAGGGGGAGATACGCAGTATTTT. Residues: CASSLGTGGDTQYF.